This T cell receptor (beta chain) comes out of a study of beta chain features in type 1 diabetes. Trimming removed 6 bases from V and 1 base from J, with 6 bases in between. CDR1 DFQATT and CDR2 SNEGSKA come from the germline V gene (reference sequence). CDR3 size: 11 residues. Study-level results: Patients with Type 1 diabetes showed moderately but significantly shorter TCRB CDR3s in all four CD4+ subsets.

Every sorted population was more than 95% pure. This clone was seen more than once but under ten times. Antigen: not known. Distinct nucleotide sequences in the sample also encode this CDR3. Expressed TCRB transcripts were sequenced because the entire RNA isolate underwent reverse transcription. Generated by immunoSEQ multiplex PCR, the TCRdb table keeps only in-frame clones and is missing some. Of about 340,000 clones in the sample, approximately 13% were seen once. The clonotype comes from a woman between 18 and 29 years old with type 1 diabetes. Sequenced input: naive CD4+ T cells from blood. This chain links TRBV20-1 with TRBJ1-1, with D unclear. For the CDR3, the DNA is TGCAGTGCAGGGAGGAACACTGAAGCTTTCTTT. Translating it yields CSAGRNTEAFF.